A selection of T cell receptor beta chains follows, all from one sample in a study of T cell responses to AZD1222 COVID-19 vaccine. TCRdb keeps only in-frame clones here, not all; method: immunoSEQ multiplex PCR. The sample lists about 46,000 clones, over 85% occurring once. The sample in question was peripheral blood, obtained 28 days after the second AZD1222 dose. Source of these receptors: an adult who received the AZD1222 COVID-19 vaccine. CDR3s include the opening cysteine and the closing phenylalanine or tryptophan. The D gene is left open where the match is weak. Size tells how often a clone was seen (once, few, many) or the class of an expanded clone, and some rows leave it out.

V gene	D gene	clone size	J gene	CDR3 DNA	CDR3 protein
TRBV5-1	NA	NA	TRBJ2-7	TGCGCCAGCAGCGAGGAGATAGCGGTGGGGCAGTACTTC	CASSEEIAVGQYF
TRBV7-8	NA	NA	TRBJ2-3	TGTGCCAGCAGCTTATCCGGGAGCCCACAAACGCAGTATTTT	CASSLSGSPQTQYF
TRBV27	TRBD2	NA	TRBJ2-1	TGTGCCAGCAGTTTGACTAGCGGGAGCCACAATGAGCAGTTCTTC	CASSLTSGSHNEQFF
TRBV4-1	TRBD1	NA	TRBJ1-2	TGCGCCAGCAGCCGCGTCGGACAGGGTGGCTACACCTTC	CASSRVGQGGYTF
TRBV27	NA	NA	TRBJ1-5	TGTGCCAGCACCCCCTCGGGGGATCAGCCCCAGCATTTT	CASTPSGDQPQHF
TRBV5-5	NA	few	TRBJ2-7	TGTGCCAGCAGCTCAAGCCCGGGACACTCCTACGAGCAGTACTTC	CASSSSPGHSYEQYF
TRBV5-6	TRBD2	NA	TRBJ2-7	TGTGCCAGCAGCTCCATAGCGGGAGTTCCCCACGAGCAGTACTTC	CASSSIAGVPHEQYF
TRBV6-2/TRBV6-3	TRBD1	NA	TRBJ2-7	TGTGCCAGCAGTCCAACTTCCCCGGACAGGGGGCAGGAGCAGTACTTC	CASSPTSPDRGQEQYF
TRBV5-1	NA	NA	TRBJ2-3	TGCGCCAGCAGCAAGGAAGATCAGGGAAGAGATACGCAGTATTTT	CASSKEDQGRDTQYF
TRBV5-1	NA	NA	TRBJ2-7	TGCGCCAGCAGCTTCGAGGGGGGCGCGGAAAACGAGCAGTACTTC	CASSFEGGAENEQYF
TRBV5-1	NA	NA	TRBJ1-1	TGCGCCAGCAGCTTGGCTTCGGGGGAATACACTGAAGCTTTCTTT	CASSLASGEYTEAFF
TRBV28	TRBD1	NA	TRBJ2-5	TGTGCCAGCAGCCCCGGGGACAGAAGAGAGACCCAGTACTTC	CASSPGDRRETQYF
TRBV7-3	NA	once	TRBJ2-3	TGTGCCAGCAGCTTAAATGAGGGCGCAGATACGCAGTATTTT	CASSLNEGADTQYF
TRBV6-5	NA	NA	TRBJ2-7	TGTGCCAGCACCTACTCCCGTGTCTACGAGCAGTACTTC	CASTYSRVYEQYF
TRBV28	NA	few	TRBJ2-7	TGTGCCAGCAGTTGGTTCCGGCATACCTACGAGCAGTACTTC	CASSWFRHTYEQYF
TRBV7-9	NA	few	TRBJ1-2	TGTGCCAGCAGCCCGGAGGGTGGCAGGGGAATGCGAGGCTACACCTTC	CASSPEGGRGMRGYTF
TRBV30	TRBD2	NA	TRBJ2-5	TGTGCCGGAAGACTAGCGGGAGTAAGGGAGACCCAGTACTTC	CAGRLAGVRETQYF
TRBV2	NA	NA	TRBJ1-2	TGTGCCAGCAGTGAACAGGTGAACTATGGCTACACCTTC	CASSEQVNYGYTF
TRBV20-1	NA	NA	TRBJ1-6	TGCAGTGCTAGTTCGGGGTTCCCCAATTCACCCCTCCACTTT	CSASSGFPNSPLHF
TRBV27	TRBD1	NA	TRBJ1-2	TGTGCCAGCAGACGACAGGGGACCGACTATGGCTACACCTTC	CASRRQGTDYGYTF
TRBV18	NA	NA	TRBJ1-1	TGTGCCAGCTCCCCCAGTGGGGGGCCAAACACTGAAGCTTTCTTT	CASSPSGGPNTEAFF
TRBV20-1	TRBD2	NA	TRBJ2-1	TGCAGTGCTACTGATCCCCCCGGGACTAGCGGGAGGAGGGGCTCCTACAATGAGCAGTTCTTC	CSATDPPGTSGRRGSYNEQFF
TRBV9	NA	NA	TRBJ2-2	TGTGCCAGCAGCGTAGAGGGGGGGCGGAACACCGGGGAGCTGTTTTTT	CASSVEGGRNTGELFF
TRBV4-2	TRBD1	NA	TRBJ1-1	TGTGCCAGCAGCCAAGTCGTCGGACAGGGGAACACTGAAGCTTTCTTT	CASSQVVGQGNTEAFF
TRBV25-1	TRBD1	NA	TRBJ1-1	TGTGCCAGCAGTGGGCTCGGACAGGGGAACACTGAAGCTTTCTTT	CASSGLGQGNTEAFF
TRBV4-3	TRBD2	NA	TRBJ2-1	TGCGCCAGCAGCCAGGTAGCGGGAGGATCCTACAATGAGCAGTTCTTC	CASSQVAGGSYNEQFF
TRBV29-1	TRBD1	NA	TRBJ2-7	TGCAGCGTTGAAGTCGAGTCGAGGGACAGGGACTACGAGCAGTACTTC	CSVEVESRDRDYEQYF
TRBV7-6	NA	NA	TRBJ2-3	TGTGCCAGCAGCCCATCTCAGGATACGCAGTATTTT	CASSPSQDTQYF
TRBV7-9	TRBD1	few	TRBJ2-7	TGTGCCAGCAGCTTAGCTCGCACAGGGGGCGACGAGCAGTACTTC	CASSLARTGGDEQYF
TRBV21-1	NA	NA	TRBJ2-5	TGTGCAAAGGGCGGGTACCAAGAGACCCAGTACTTC	CAKGGYQETQYF
TRBV5-1	TRBD2	NA	TRBJ2-7	TGCGCCAGCTCCGGGACTAGCGGGATCGAGCAGTACTTC	CASSGTSGIEQYF
TRBV5-8	NA	NA	TRBJ2-2	TGTGCCAGCAGCTTACTTGGGGGGACCGCGAACACCGGGGAGCTGTTTTTT	CASSLLGGTANTGELFF
TRBV30	NA	NA	TRBJ1-3	TGTGCCTGGAAGGGGGCTGGAAACACCATATATTTT	CAWKGAGNTIYF
TRBV11-3	TRBD2	NA	TRBJ2-3	TGTGCCAGCAGCCCCGGGACTAGCGGGAGGACAGATACGCAGTATTTT	CASSPGTSGRTDTQYF
TRBV19	NA	few	TRBJ2-7	TGTGCCAGTAGTTTGGGCCGCCCGACAGGACGGGACGAGCAGTACTTC	CASSLGRPTGRDEQYF
TRBV7-9	NA	NA	TRBJ2-1	TGTGCCAGCCGGGGATACGCTACCCCAGGGGTAGGTCCCAATGAGCAGTTCTTC	CASRGYATPGVGPNEQFF
TRBV3-1/TRBV3-2	TRBD2	NA	TRBJ2-7	TGTGCCAGCACCGAAAGTAGGGCTAGCGGGAGGTACGAGCAGTACTTC	CASTESRASGRYEQYF
TRBV4-3	TRBD1	NA	TRBJ1-2	TGCGCCAGCAGCCAGGGAGGGAGGGGGCTGCCCTATGGCTACACCTTC	CASSQGGRGLPYGYTF
TRBV4-3	NA	NA	TRBJ1-1	TGCGCCAGCAGCCAAGCCGTGGGGCTGTACACTGAAGCTTTCTTT	CASSQAVGLYTEAFF
TRBV7-2	NA	few	TRBJ1-5	TGTGCCAGCAGCCCCCGGTTCGGGTCGGGCCAGCATTTT	CASSPRFGSGQHF
TRBV23-1	TRBD1	NA	TRBJ2-1	TGCGCCAGCGGCGACAGGGGGGACAATGAGCAGTTCTTC	CASGDRGDNEQFF
TRBV18	NA	few	TRBJ1-1	TGTGCCAGCTCACCTGGGGTTATAATTGCTGAAGCTTTCTTT	CASSPGVIIAEAFF
TRBV24-1	NA	few	TRBJ2-1	TGTGCCACCAGTGATTCCCGGACTACCCCGCCGGATGAGCAGTTCTTC	CATSDSRTTPPDEQFF
TRBV2	TRBD2	NA	TRBJ2-2	TGTGCCAGCAGCCACGGACTAGCGGGGACCGGGGAGCTGTTTTTT	CASSHGLAGTGELFF
TRBV19	NA	NA	TRBJ2-2	TGTGCCAGTATAGGGGGTAACACCGGGGAGCTGTTTTTT	CASIGGNTGELFF
TRBV6-5	NA	NA	TRBJ2-1	TGTGCCAGCAGTTATATAGGCGGCAATGAGCAGTTCTTC	CASSYIGGNEQFF
TRBV6-5	NA	NA	TRBJ1-6	TGTGCCAGCACCCTAAACAGGTTAACCTCACCCCTCCACTTT	CASTLNRLTSPLHF
TRBV4-3	NA	NA	TRBJ1-1	TGCGCCAGCAGCCATCTCCCTAGGGGAGTGGAGGGGCTACCACCTGAAGCTTTCTTT	CASSHLPRGVEGLPPEAFF
TRBV6-5	TRBD1	NA	TRBJ2-7	TGTGCCAGCAGTTACTCGAGGACAGGGCTATACGAGCAGTACTTC	CASSYSRTGLYEQYF
TRBV10-3	TRBD1	NA	TRBJ2-2	TGTGCCATCAGTTTGAACAGGGGCACCGGGGAGCTGTTTTTT	CAISLNRGTGELFF
TRBV19	TRBD1	NA	TRBJ2-7	TGTGCCACCCGGGACAGGGGCACCTACGAGCAGTACTTC	CATRDRGTYEQYF